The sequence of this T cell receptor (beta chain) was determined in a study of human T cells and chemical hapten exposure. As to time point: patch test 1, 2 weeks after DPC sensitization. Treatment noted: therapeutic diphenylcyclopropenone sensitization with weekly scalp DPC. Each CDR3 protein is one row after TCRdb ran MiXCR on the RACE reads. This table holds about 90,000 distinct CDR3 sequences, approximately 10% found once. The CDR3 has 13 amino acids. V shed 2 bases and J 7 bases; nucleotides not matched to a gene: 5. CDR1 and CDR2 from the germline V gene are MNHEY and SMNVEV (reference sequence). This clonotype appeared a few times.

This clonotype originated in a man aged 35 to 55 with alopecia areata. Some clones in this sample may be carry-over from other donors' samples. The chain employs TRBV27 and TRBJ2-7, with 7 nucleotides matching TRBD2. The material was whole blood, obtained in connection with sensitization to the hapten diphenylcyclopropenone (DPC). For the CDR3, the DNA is TGTGCCAGCAGTTTACAGGTGGGGGGGGAGCAGTACTTC. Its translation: CASSLQVGGEQYF.